The 20 T cell receptor beta chains in this list originate from one sample, sequenced in a study of CD4 and CD8 cells across lung adenocarcinoma regions. Each CDR3 protein is one row after TCRdb ran MiXCR on the PCR reads. The table includes 3,700 or so distinct CDR3 sequences, 60% to 65% detected once. Material: CD4+ T cells from the center of a lung tumor. These receptors came from a male donor with lung adenocarcinoma. The CD4 and CD8 labels of this study may be unreliable.

V usage is TRBV25-1 and J usage is TRBJ1-2; D gene uncertain. The CDR3 covers 14 residues. Deletions cut 1 base from V and 2 bases from J, with 8 bases between. Germline V gene sequence: CDR1 MGHDK, CDR2 SYGVNS. DNA of the CDR3: TGTGCCAGCAGTGAATCTGGTGGGAACTATGGCTACACCTTC. It is translated as CASSESGGNYGYTF.

V gene TRBV6-1 combines with J gene TRBJ2-1, with a possible D match to TRBD2 (6 bases). The CDR3 spans 15 residues. Germline loops: CDR1 MNHNS, CDR2 SASEGT. Deletions cut 6 bases from V and 1 base from J, with 13 bases between. The CDR3 DNA follows: TGTGCCAGCAGGCAGACTAGGGCATCCTACAATGAGCAGTTCTTC. Protein product: CASRQTRASYNEQFF.

The rearrangement links TRBV6-1 to TRBJ2-1; D could derive from TRBD1 or TRBD2 (5 bases each). The J call may be mistaken, given a closer DNA end match to TRBJ2-7. Germline V gives CDR1 MNHNS, CDR2 SASEGT. CDR3 length equals 13 residues. The DNA of the CDR3 is TGTGCCAGCAGCTTGGGACCCAATGACATGCAGTACTTC. Amino acid sequence: CASSLGPNDMQYF.

The genes are TRBV6-1 and TRBJ1-6; D unclear. The J call could be wrong; TRBJ2-7 is a better fit for the DNA end. This CDR3 spans 12 amino acids. Germline V gives CDR1 MNHNS, CDR2 SASEGT. This CDR3 reads CASSESHYEQYF. The CDR3 bases are TGTGCCAGCAGTGAAAGTCACTACGAGCAGTACTTC.

This clonotype has more than one count but fewer than ten. The chain employs TRBV6-5 and TRBJ1-5; D is possibly TRBD1 (5 bases). CDR1 MNHEY and CDR2 SVGAGI come from the germline V gene. The CDR3 is 14 residues long. V was cut by 4 bases and J by 5 bases, with 12 bases left in between. CDR3 residues: CASSSGGTDQPQHF. In DNA, the CDR3 is TGTGCCAGCAGTTCGGGGGGGACGGATCAGCCCCAGCATTTT.

This chain connects TRBV6-1 to TRBJ2-5; D perhaps matches TRBD1 (6 bases). V was cut by 6 bases and J by 3 bases, with 23 bases left in between. The CDR3 contains 17 residues. Looked up from germline, CDR1 is MNHNS and CDR2 is SASEGT. The CDR3 sequence is CASSKGIGGRAKETQYF. Written as DNA, the CDR3 is TGTGCCAGCAGCAAGGGGATTGGGGGCAGAGCCAAAGAGACCCAGTACTTC.

This chain joins TRBV7-2 and TRBJ2-5; 7 nucleotides agree with TRBD2. The junction had 11 bases not matched to a gene; V was cut back by 5 bases and J by 11 bases. The CDR3 spans 13 residues. The germline CDR1 and CDR2 sequences are SGHTA and FQGNSA. Written as DNA, the CDR3 is TGTGCCAGCAGCGAGGGAGGGACCGAGGAGCAGTACTTC. It yields the protein CASSEGGTEEQYF.

The gene calls are TRBV12-3 or TRBV12-4 and TRBJ2-5; D remains unclear. The J call may be in error: the DNA end matches TRBJ2-7 better. The CDR3 is 11 amino acids. DNA of the CDR3: TGTGCCAGCACCGCCGAATACGAGCAGTACTTC. Protein: CASTAEYEQYF.

The chain combines TRBV7-6 with TRBJ2-7, with no clear D. Germline CDR1 SGHVS, CDR2 FNYEAQ. Trimming pared 1 base from V and 1 base from J, leaving 2 bases between. The CDR3 length is 12 residues. The CDR3 sequence is CASSLVSYEQYF. In DNA form, the CDR3 reads TGTGCCAGCAGCTTAGTTTCCTACGAGCAGTACTTC.

Comments on this clonotype: A read error may produce the germline difference seen at one junction end. The V gene is TRBV6-1, the J gene TRBJ2-5, with D tentatively TRBD2 (5 bases). The CDR3 runs to 14 residues. CDR1 and CDR2 from the germline V gene are MNHNS and SASEGT. The CDR3 loop is CAGSGERDQETQYF. As DNA, the CDR3 is TGTGCGGGCAGTGGGGAGCGTGACCAAGAGACGCAGTATTTC.

The chain is built from TRBV7-2 and TRBJ2-3, with a weak D call TRBD1 (5 bases). Germline loops: CDR1 SGHTA, CDR2 FQGNSA. With 3 bases removed from V and 9 bases from J, the gap between germline ends came to 7 bases. CDR3 length: 11 residues. The CDR3 DNA is TGTGCCAGCAGCTTGGGGCTCACGCAGTATTTT. As protein: CASSLGLTQYF. The full variable domain, in which reference TRBV7-2 and TRBJ2-3 provide the parts outside the CDR3, is GAGVSQSPSNKVTEKGKDVELRCDPISGHTALYWYRQSLGQGLEFLIYFQGNSAPDKSGLPSDRFSAERTGGSVSTLTIQRTQQEDSAVYLCASSLGLTQYFGPGTRLTVL.

The chain links TRBV7-2 to TRBJ2-1, with TRBD1 matching 7 bases. The V gene end was trimmed by 3 bases and the J gene end by 1 base; junction bases not matched to a gene: 3. The CDR3 is made up of 15 amino acids. CDR1 is SGHTA and CDR2 is FQGNSA in the germline V gene. This CDR3 reads CASSFRQGSYNEQFF. The DNA of the CDR3 is TGTGCCAGCAGCTTCCGACAGGGTTCCTACAATGAGCAGTTCTTC. Looking up the rest from reference TRBV7-2 and TRBJ2-1 gives the full variable domain: GAGVSQSPSNKVTEKGKDVELRCDPISGHTALYWYRQSLGQGLEFLIYFQGNSAPDKSGLPSDRFSAERTGGSVSTLTIQRTQQEDSAVYLCASSFRQGSYNEQFFGPGTRLTVL.

This clonotype occurred a few times. This chain connects TRBV6-1 to TRBJ2-1; 12 bases are shared with TRBD2. CDR3 length: 15 amino acids. V lost 6 bases, J lost 9 bases, and 9 bases stayed unmatched. Germline CDR1 and CDR2: MNHNS and SASEGT. CDR3 sequence (DNA): TGTGCCAGCAGGGAGGAGACTAGCGGGAGTCCTGAGCAGTTCTTC. Its translation is CASREETSGSPEQFF.

This clonotype appeared once. The CDR3 region has the DNA TGTGCCAGCAGTGACGCAGGGGACTATGGCTACACCTTC. It specifies CASSDAGDYGYTF. The gene calls are TRBV6-1 and TRBJ1-2; possible D gene TRBD1, 6 bases. Germline V CDR1 and CDR2: MNHNS, SASEGT. This CDR3 comprises 13 residues. The V end was cut by 3 bases, the J end by 3 bases, with 8 bases between.

There are a few counts of this clonotype. The chain carries TRBV3-1 and TRBJ2-5; TRBD2 might be the D (6 bases). Germline V lookup: CDR1 LGHDT, CDR2 YNNKEL (reference sequence). This CDR3 has 14 residues. The V end lost 1 base, the J end lost 5 bases, and 11 bases lay between the germline ends. In DNA form, the CDR3 reads TGTGCCAGCAGCCAAGTGGGCGGGATGGAGACCCAGTACTTC. It translates to CASSQVGGMETQYF.

DNA of the CDR3: TGTGCCAGCAGCGCTAATCGCGGGAGCGACAATGAGCAGTTCTTC. It is translated as CASSANRGSDNEQFF. The V gene is TRBV11-3, the J gene TRBJ2-1; 7 bases agree with TRBD2. Germline CDR1 SGHNT, CDR2 YENEEA. Unmatched junction bases numbered 9, after V lost 5 bases and J lost 5 bases. CDR3 length: 15 residues.

This clonotype was seen just once. At one of its ends the junction is not consistent with the germline gene, which may arise from a read error. The CDR3 protein is CASSEAEGKETQYF. The CDR3 nucleotides read TGTGCCAGCAGTGAGGCAGAAGGCAAAGAGACGCAGTACTTT. V usage is TRBV6-1 and J usage is TRBJ2-3; D unclear. This CDR3 is built from 14 residues. In germline, CDR1 is MNHNS, CDR2 SASEGT.

The chain carries TRBV6-1 and TRBJ2-5; 8 bases are shared with TRBD2. The J call may be mistaken, given a closer DNA end match to TRBJ2-7. CDR1 is MNHNS, CDR2 SASEGT, per germline. The CDR3 has 16 residues. CDR3 amino acids: CASTASTWREVYEQYF. CDR3 in DNA: TGTGCCAGCACTGCCTCCACCTGGCGGGAGGTTTACGAGCAGTACTTC.

This clonotype rates as large. V usage is TRBV25-1 and J usage is TRBJ2-3; 7 bases are shared with TRBD2. The V gene end was trimmed by 2 bases and the J gene end by 2 bases; junction bases not matched to a gene: 4. CDR3 length equals 15 residues. The germline V gene encodes CDR1 MGHDK and CDR2 SYGVNS. In DNA form, the CDR3 reads TGTGCCAGCAGTGAACTAGGACTAGACACAGATACGCAGTATTTT. Protein: CASSELGLDTDTQYF.

The rearrangement joins TRBV6-5 to TRBJ1-6, with a possible D match to TRBD1 (5 bases). With 0 bases removed from V and 6 bases from J, the gap between germline ends came to 6 bases. The CDR3 is 14 residues long. CDR1 and CDR2 from the germline V gene are MNHEY and SVGAGI. The CDR3 reads CASSYSQGNSPLHF. CDR3 sequence (DNA): TGTGCCAGCAGTTACTCGCAGGGTAATTCACCCCTCCACTTT.